The present T cell receptor (beta chain) was sequenced within a study of CD8+CD57+ T cells in acquired aplastic anemia. Regarding the study as a whole: In CD8+ cells, Simpson's diversity showed no significant difference between patients and controls.

The template used for profiling TCR beta VDJ and CDR3 was genomic DNA. TCRdb called the reads again in MiXCR, with one record for every CDR3 protein. The sample lists fewer than 85,000 distinct CDR3 sequences, roughly two thirds seen once, with more than 80% in the top ten. This clonotype was found once. What it binds is not known. Compared with germline, one end of the junction differs, possibly owing to a read error. Patients picked for sequencing had shown CD8+CD57+ cell expansion detected by flow cytometry. Every patient presented with severe acquired aplastic anemia. CDR3 length: 13 amino acids. Germline CDR1 reads SGHTA; CDR2 reads FQGNSA.

The sample taken for sequencing was sorted CD4+, CD8+, or CD8+CD57+ T cells (not recorded which) from PBMCs. The chain carries TRBV7-2 and TRBJ2-5; 10 bases fit TRBD2. This sequence originates from a human donor with aplastic anemia. The CDR3 reads CASTLAGGETQYF. In DNA, the CDR3 is TGTGCCAGCACCTTAGCGGGGGGTGAGACCCAGTACTTC.